The 10 T cell receptor beta chains given below trace back to one sample, sequenced in a study of cytomegalovirus exposure and HLA in healthy donors. Primers included in the PCR were 60 Vbeta and 13 Jbeta primers. Some clones are missing from TCRdb's copy, which holds only in-frame ones; the method was immunoSEQ multiplex PCR. The sample data list around 51,000 clones. The source material was PBMCs. Receptors originate from a woman aged 40 to 50 in good health and CMV-seronegative.

The V gene is TRBV15, the J gene TRBJ2-3; D not resolved. CDR1 is LNHNV, CDR2 YYDKDF, per germline (reference sequence). The CDR3 has 16 amino acids. The germline V and J ends were trimmed by 0 bases and 2 bases, with 12 bases remaining between them. The CDR3 DNA sequence: TGTGCCACCAGCAGAGATCCTATTCCCCCCACAGATACGCAGTATTTT. As protein: CATSRDPIPPTDTQYF.

The rearrangement uses TRBV5-1 and TRBJ2-3; TRBD2 is a possible D gene (6 bases). CDR1 is SGHRS, CDR2 YFSETQ, per germline. V lost 3 bases to trimming and J lost 3 bases, with 8 bases between them. The CDR3 spans 13 residues. This chain's CDR3 is CASSWGLTDTQYF. The CDR3 bases are TGCGCCAGCAGCTGGGGACTTACAGATACGCAGTATTTT.

V and J are TRBV23-1 and TRBJ1-1; D not certain. TRBV23-1 falls under the ORF class, with uncertain function. V gave up 2 bases and J gave up 3 bases, with 16 bases separating them. This CDR3 is built from 16 residues. CDR3 sequence: CASSQLPSGADTEAFF. CDR3 coding DNA: TGCGCCAGCAGTCAACTTCCCTCGGGTGCTGACACTGAAGCTTTCTTT.

The J gene is TRBJ1-1, the V gene TRBV29-1, with 8 bases identical to TRBD1. V lost 1 base, J lost 13 bases, and 8 bases stayed unmatched. Germline values: CDR1 SQVTM, CDR2 ANQGSEA. The CDR3 covers 12 residues. The CDR3 DNA reads as TGCAGCGTTGAAGGCCCGGACAGGGTGGTTTTCTTT. Its translation is CSVEGPDRVVFF.

V and J are TRBV4-2 and TRBJ1-4, with D perhaps TRBD1 (6 bases). Germline V gene data show CDR1 as LGHNA and CDR2 as YNFKEQ. Trimming pared 4 bases from V and 8 bases from J, leaving 20 bases between. The CDR3 extends over 16 amino acids. DNA of the CDR3: TGTGCCAGCAGCCCAATGGGGGGCAGGGGAGGGGAAAAACTGTTTTTT. Its protein product is CASSPMGGRGGEKLFF.

Concerning this clone: The sample has other DNA sequences that encode this CDR3 too. The gene calls are TRBV5-1 and TRBJ2-3, with unresolved D. The CDR3 totals 15 residues. V lost 0 bases and J lost 0, with 8 bases in between. Germline loops: CDR1 SGHRS, CDR2 YFSETQ. CDR3 bases: TGCGCCAGCAGCTTGGGCCAGTCTAGCACAGATACGCAGTATTTT. Protein: CASSLGQSSTDTQYF.

The rearrangement joins TRBV5-1 to TRBJ1-5; 9 bases fit TRBD1. Germline values: CDR1 SGHRS, CDR2 YFSETQ. The ends lost 2 bases at V and 0 bases at J; junction bases unmatched: 12. CDR3 size: 19 residues. The CDR3 nucleotides read TGCGCCAGCAGCTTCCTTAGACAGGGGGTACCGTATAGCAATCAGCCCCAGCATTTT. It yields the protein CASSFLRQGVPYSNQPQHF.

Concerning this clone itself: The germline gene is not matched at one end of the junction; a read error may be the cause. The rearrangement links TRBV18 to TRBJ2-1; TRBD2 might be the D (5 bases). Germline lookup yields CDR1 KGHSH and CDR2 LQKENI. The CDR3 is 17 amino acids. The CDR3 spells CASSPPSRVSSYNGQFF. The CDR3 coding sequence is TGTGCCAGCTCACCACCTTCGCGGGTGAGCTCCTACAATGGGCAGTTCTTC.

The gene calls are TRBV29-1 and TRBJ2-3; D possibly corresponds to TRBD2 (6 bases). The CDR3 runs to 10 residues. Trimming shortened V by 7 bases and J by 12 bases, and 14 bases separated the two germline ends. Germline V lookup: CDR1 SQVTM, CDR2 ANQGSEA. This CDR3 is CSAGDAGQYF. Written as DNA, the CDR3 is TGCAGCGCCGGAGACGCGGGACAGTATTTT.

The chain has TRBV9 and TRBJ1-2; 11 bases match TRBD1. Germline V gene data show CDR1 as SGDLS and CDR2 as YYNGEE. This CDR3 comprises 15 residues. V gave up 0 bases and J gave up 8 bases; unmatched junction bases: 6. CDR3 sequence: CASSVGSGTGGGYTF. CDR3 sequence (DNA): TGTGCCAGCAGCGTAGGGTCCGGGACAGGGGGAGGCTACACCTTC.